These 30 T cell receptor beta chains originate from one sample sequenced in a study of cytomegalovirus exposure and HLA in healthy donors. In the PCR, 60 Vbeta and 13 Jbeta primers were used. Assay used: immunoSEQ multiplex PCR; TCRdb lists only in-frame clones, some missing. The sample records approximately 140,000 clones, 84% being singletons. The sequenced sample was PBMCs. All receptors come from a man in his fifties in good health and CMV-seronegative.

The gene calls are TRBV6-1 and TRBJ1-1; TRBD1 is a possible D gene (6 bases). Germline V gives CDR1 MNHNS, CDR2 SASEGT. Trimming removed 4 bases at V and 5 bases at J, with 14 bases between. The CDR3 has 14 residues. The CDR3, as DNA: TGTGCCAGCAGTGGCCAGGGGCTCTGGACTGAAGCTTTCTTT. Amino acids: CASSGQGLWTEAFF.

The chain uses TRBV4-1 and TRBJ2-7; TRBD1 matches 10 bases. The CDR3 consists of 17 residues. V trimming: 4 bases; J trimming: 3 bases; junction bases outside the gene matches: 12. From germline, CDR1 is MGHRA and CDR2 YSYEKL. The CDR3 reads CASSPGGGQGMFYEQYF. The CDR3, as DNA: TGCGCCAGCAGCCCAGGGGGGGGACAGGGGATGTTCTACGAGCAGTACTTC.

The chain combines TRBV30 with TRBJ2-1; D ambiguous. CDR1 is GTSNPN and CDR2 is SVGIG in the germline V gene (reference sequence). There are 11 residues in the CDR3. V was cut by 4 bases and J by 6 bases, with 7 bases left in between. CDR3 sequence (DNA): TGTGCCTGGACTAGTTCCAATGAGCAGTTCTTC. It translates to CAWTSSNEQFF. Full variable domain (remainder filled in from reference TRBV30 and TRBJ2-1): SQTIHQWPATLVQPVGSPLSLECTVEGTSNPNLYWYRQAAGRGLQLLFYSVGIGQISSEVPQNLSASRPQDRQFILSSKKLLLSDSGFYLCAWTSSNEQFFGPGTRLTVL.

The rearrangement joins TRBV6-5 to TRBJ1-5, with 9 nucleotides matching TRBD1. CDR1 and CDR2 (germline): MNHEY, SVGAGI. CDR3 size: 15 residues. V lost 6 bases to trimming and J lost 2 bases; unmatched junction nucleotides: 5. The CDR3 is CASSQQGAGNQPQHF. The CDR3, as DNA: TGTGCCAGCAGCCAACAGGGGGCCGGCAATCAGCCCCAGCATTTT.

The rearrangement uses TRBV6-5 and TRBJ1-2, with 11 bases that match TRBD1. The V segment lost 4 bases and the J segment 7 bases; nucleotides outside the gene matches: 8. The germline gives CDR1 MNHEY, CDR2 SVGAGI. The CDR3 extends over 15 amino acids. The CDR3 reads CASSFPGQGAFGYTF. DNA for the CDR3: TGTGCCAGCAGTTTCCCCGGACAGGGGGCTTTTGGCTACACCTTC.

In its sample, this clone was seen once. This chain links TRBV7-8 with TRBJ1-5; D is uncertain. CDR3 length: 17 residues. CDR1 and CDR2 from the germline V gene are SGHVS and FQNEAQ. The germline V and J ends were trimmed by 1 base and 2 bases, with 15 bases remaining between them. This CDR3 is CASSLGRVKKGNQPQHF. The CDR3 DNA follows: TGTGCCAGCAGCTTAGGCCGGGTCAAAAAGGGCAATCAGCCCCAGCATTTT.

The chain has TRBV27 and TRBJ1-4, with 7 positions matching TRBD1. The germline V gene has CDR1 MNHEY and CDR2 SMNVEV (reference sequence). Losses at the gene ends were 6 bases for V and 2 bases for J; bases not matched to a gene: 6. The CDR3 covers 15 residues. CDR3 nucleotide sequence: TGTGCCAGCAGCCCCTGGACAGGCACTAATGAAAAACTGTTTTTT. Amino acids: CASSPWTGTNEKLFF.

The chain combines TRBV6-1 with TRBJ1-3; no clear D. The CDR3 is 16 residues long. Trimming cost V 1 base and J 1 base, with 11 bases left between them. Germline V gene sequence: CDR1 MNHNS, CDR2 SASEGT. CDR3 coding DNA: TGTGCCAGCAGTGAAGACCGGATACAGTCTGGAAACACCATATATTTT. Amino acid sequence: CASSEDRIQSGNTIYF.

The chain links TRBV27 to TRBJ1-3, with a tentative D call TRBD1 (5 bases). The germline V gene has CDR1 MNHEY and CDR2 SMNVEV (reference sequence). Deletions cut 4 bases from V and 0 bases from J, with 10 bases between. This CDR3 contains 15 residues. The CDR3 here is CASSSSDISGNTIYF. For the CDR3, the DNA is TGTGCCAGCAGTTCCTCGGACATCTCTGGAAACACCATATATTTT.

The rearrangement links TRBV9 to TRBJ2-7, with a possible D match to TRBD1 (5 bases). Germline CDR1 reads SGDLS; CDR2 reads YYNGEE. Trimming cost V 4 bases and J 3 bases, with 14 bases left between them. There are 14 residues in the CDR3. CDR3 sequence: CASSRGWSLYEQYF. DNA for the CDR3: TGTGCCAGCAGCAGGGGTTGGAGTCTCTACGAGCAGTACTTC.

This clone appeared once. V and J are TRBV29-1 and TRBJ2-5, with TRBD1 identical over 8 bases. Germline V gene data show CDR1 as SQVTM and CDR2 as ANQGSEA. This CDR3 spans 14 amino acids. Trimming cost V 6 bases and J 5 bases; bases outside gene matches: 11. The CDR3 DNA reads as TGCAGCGTCTACAGGACAGGGTCACGGGAGACCCAGTACTTC. Amino acids: CSVYRTGSRETQYF. Based on the CDR3 plus reference TRBV29-1 and TRBJ2-5, the full variable domain is SAVISQKPSRDICQRGTSLTIQCQVDSQVTMMFWYRQQPGQSLTLIATANQGSEATYESGFVIDKFPISRPNLTFSTLTVSNMSPEDSSIYLCSVYRTGSRETQYFGPGTRLLVL.

The V call is TRBV29-1, the J call TRBJ1-2, with TRBD1 matching 8 bases. CDR1 and CDR2 (germline): SQVTM, ANQGSEA. V dropped 5 bases and J dropped 1; count of bases not matched to a gene: 12. The CDR3 extends over 16 amino acids. The CDR3 spells CSVPRGRVNYNYGYTF. DNA for the CDR3: TGCAGCGTTCCCAGGGGGCGGGTAAATTATAACTATGGCTACACCTTC.

This clone has more than one count but fewer than ten. This chain links TRBV30 with TRBJ1-2, with 9 bases identical to TRBD1. From germline, CDR1 is GTSNPN and CDR2 SVGIG (reference sequence). The CDR3 length is 13 residues. V shed 3 bases, J shed 2 bases, and the junction held 1 base outside the gene matches. CDR3 DNA: TGTGCCTGGAGCGGACAGGGGAACTATGGCTACACCTTC. Protein sequence: CAWSGQGNYGYTF.

Notes on this clone: At one of its ends the junction is not consistent with the germline gene, which may arise from a read error. The chain recombines TRBV7-7 with TRBJ2-3, with 9 bases aligning to TRBD1. Germline V gene data show CDR1 as SSHAT and CDR2 as FNYEAQ (reference sequence). CDR3 size: 14 residues. The CDR3: CASSRQGVADTQYF. CDR3 DNA: TGTGCTAGCAGCAGACAGGGGGTGGCAGATACGCAGTATTTT.

The CDR3 coding sequence is TGCGCCAGCAGCTTCGGGGGACAGATGTATGGCTACACCTTC. Its translation is CASSFGGQMYGYTF. This sequence joins TRBV5-1 and TRBJ1-2; 7 bases map to TRBD1. The CDR3 is 14 residues long. V was clipped by 2 bases and J by 5 bases; unmatched bases: 6. Germline CDR1 SGHRS, CDR2 YFSETQ.

The chain combines TRBV6-6 with TRBJ2-2, with D possibly matching TRBD1 (6 bases). Germline assignment: CDR1 MNHNY and CDR2 SVGAGI (reference sequence). The V gene lost 6 bases and the J gene lost 1 base, with 12 bases spanning the gap. This CDR3 is 15 amino acids long. This chain's CDR3 is CASRDTGKNTGELFF. CDR3 nucleotides: TGTGCCAGCAGGGATACAGGGAAGAACACCGGGGAGCTGTTTTTT.

The chain links TRBV7-9 to TRBJ1-1; no definite D call. Germline V lookup: CDR1 SEHNR, CDR2 FQNEAQ (reference sequence). The CDR3 is made up of 12 amino acids. Trimming took off 2 bases at V and 3 bases at J, with 4 bases between the two ends. The CDR3 DNA follows: TGTGCCAGCAGCTTACGGGACACTGAAGCTTTCTTT. It is translated as CASSLRDTEAFF.

The V and J genes are TRBV15 and TRBJ2-7; D may be TRBD1 (5 bases). With 3 bases removed from V and 0 bases from J, the gap between germline ends came to 15 bases. Germline assignment: CDR1 LNHNV and CDR2 YYDKDF (reference sequence). This CDR3 is built from 16 residues. In nucleotides, the CDR3 is TGTGCCACCAGCAGCCTCCTTGGGGCGAGCTCCTACGAGCAGTACTTC. Amino acids: CATSSLLGASSYEQYF. Variable domain in full (rest from reference TRBV15 and TRBJ2-7): DAMVIQNPRYQVTQFGKPVTLSCSQTLNHNVMYWYQQKSSQAPKLLFHYYDKDFNNEADTPDNFQSRRPNTSFCFLDIRSPGLGDTAMYLCATSSLLGASSYEQYFGPGTRLTVT.

This clone was seen once. Written as DNA, the CDR3 is TGTGCCAGCAGCTGGCCACAGGGCTCCAACACTGAAGCTTTCTTT. Encoded protein: CASSWPQGSNTEAFF. The gene calls are TRBV11-2 and TRBJ1-1; the D gene is possibly TRBD1 (6 bases). Germline loops: CDR1 SGHAT, CDR2 FQNNGV. Between the trimmed V and J ends, which lost 4 bases and 2 bases, there was a span of 14 bases. The CDR3 is 15 amino acids.

The chain combines TRBV5-1 with TRBJ1-2; D is perhaps TRBD1 (6 bases). This CDR3 comprises 13 residues. Trimming cost V 0 bases and J 8 bases, with 11 bases left between them. Germline CDR1 SGHRS, CDR2 YFSETQ. CDR3 residues: CASSLDRVGGYTF. For the CDR3, the DNA is TGCGCCAGCAGCTTGGACAGGGTGGGCGGCTACACCTTC.

V is TRBV9 and J is TRBJ1-6, with D unresolved. This CDR3 has 13 amino acids. Trimming removed 1 base at V and 11 bases at J, with 10 bases between. Germline CDR1 reads SGDLS; CDR2 reads YYNGEE. This CDR3 reads CASSVSEGPPLHF. The CDR3 nucleotides are TGTGCCAGCAGCGTAAGTGAGGGCCCACCCCTCCACTTT.

With regard to this clone: This CDR3 is also generated by other DNA sequences in the sample. V usage is TRBV9 and J usage is TRBJ1-6; D is possibly TRBD1 (5 bases). Trimming pared 4 bases from V and 8 bases from J, leaving 22 bases between. Germline CDR1 reads SGDLS; CDR2 reads YYNGEE. This CDR3 region has 17 residues. CDR3 protein: CASSLIRGTTLYSPLHF. The CDR3 bases are TGTGCCAGCAGCTTGATCCGGGGGACTACACTATATTCACCCCTCCACTTT.

To note about this clone: At one end the junction does not follow the germline gene, possibly because of a read error. This chain links TRBV7-7 with TRBJ2-2, with TRBD1 identical over 7 bases. The CDR3 is 17 residues long. From germline, CDR1 is SSHAT and CDR2 FNYEAQ (reference sequence). As DNA, the CDR3 is TGTGCTAGCAGCCCCTACTGGGGGACAGATGGGGCCGGGGAGCTGTTTTTT. Protein sequence: CASSPYWGTDGAGELFF.

This clone was observed a single time. The genes are TRBV7-8 and TRBJ2-3; 9 bases map to TRBD2. V shed 2 bases, J shed 6 bases, and the junction held 9 bases outside the gene matches. The CDR3 totals 16 residues. The germline V gene has CDR1 SGHVS and CDR2 FQNEAQ. CDR3 DNA sequence: TGTGCCAGCAGCTTATGGGCGGGGGGGCCAGGGGATACGCAGTATTTT. It codes for CASSLWAGGPGDTQYF.

The chain joins TRBV19 to TRBJ2-7; no firm D call. Deletions cut 2 bases from V and 6 bases from J, with 11 bases between. The CDR3 is 13 residues long. Germline lookup yields CDR1 LNHDA and CDR2 SQIVND (reference sequence). In nucleotides, the CDR3 is TGTGCCAGTAGTATACAACCAAACACCGAGCAGTACTTC. It is translated as CASSIQPNTEQYF.

This rearrangement joins TRBV4-3 to TRBJ2-2; TRBD1 aligns across 9 bases. The V and J ends lost 2 bases and 4 bases, in that order; junction bases with no gene match: 5. Germline V gene lookup returns CDR1 LGHNA and CDR2 YSLEER. The CDR3 runs to 16 residues. The CDR3 DNA reads TGCGCCAGCAGCCAACGTAGGACAGGGGCCACCGGGGAGCTGTTTTTT. It codes for CASSQRRTGATGELFF.

This clone was observed a single time. The genes are TRBV13 and TRBJ2-1, with D possibly being TRBD2 (6 bases). Germline assignment: CDR1 PRHDT and CDR2 FYEKMQ (reference sequence). V lost 4 bases and J 3 bases, leaving 13 bases between the germline ends. CDR3 length equals 15 residues. CDR3 in amino acids: CASSSGGNLYNEQFF. The CDR3 DNA sequence: TGTGCCAGCAGCTCTGGGGGGAATCTCTACAATGAGCAGTTCTTC.

The chain recombines TRBV27 with TRBJ2-7; TRBD2 might be the D (5 bases). V lost 4 bases and J 7 bases, leaving 14 bases between the germline ends. This CDR3 has 13 amino acids. CDR1 is MNHEY and CDR2 is SMNVEV in the germline V gene (reference sequence). The CDR3, as DNA: TGTGCCAGCAGTTCTTATACCCGGGAAGAGCAGTACTTC. Translating gives CASSSYTREEQYF.

V gene TRBV5-1 combines with J gene TRBJ1-1, with a tentative D call TRBD1 (6 bases). CDR3 length: 14 amino acids. Germline loops: CDR1 SGHRS, CDR2 YFSETQ. Trimming cost V 2 bases and J 3 bases, with 11 bases left between them. The CDR3 loop is CASSFRQGYTEAFF. CDR3 DNA: TGCGCCAGCAGCTTTCGGCAGGGGTACACTGAAGCTTTCTTT.

In this sample, this clone turned up a few times. The J gene is TRBJ2-5, the V gene TRBV6-5; TRBD1 is a possible D gene (6 bases). The J call could be wrong; TRBJ2-7 is a better fit for the DNA end. Germline CDR1 reads MNHEY; CDR2 reads SVGAGI. CDR3 length: 15 amino acids. CDR3 DNA sequence: TGTGCCAGCAGTTACCGGCGTCGGACAGCCTACGAGCAGTACTTC. Translation: CASSYRRRTAYEQYF.